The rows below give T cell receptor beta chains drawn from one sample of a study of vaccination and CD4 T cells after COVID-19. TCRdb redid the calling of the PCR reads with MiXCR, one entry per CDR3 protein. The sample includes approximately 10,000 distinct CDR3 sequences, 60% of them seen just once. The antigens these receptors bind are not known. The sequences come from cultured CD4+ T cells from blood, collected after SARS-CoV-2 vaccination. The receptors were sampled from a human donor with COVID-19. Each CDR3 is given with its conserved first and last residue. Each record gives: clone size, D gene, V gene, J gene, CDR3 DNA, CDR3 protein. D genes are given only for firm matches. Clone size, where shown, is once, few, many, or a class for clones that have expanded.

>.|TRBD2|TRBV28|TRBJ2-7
TGTGCCAGCAGCACGGGGGGATCCTACGAGCAGTACTTC
CASSTGGSYEQYF
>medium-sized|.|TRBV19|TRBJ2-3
TGTGCCAGTAGTATCTCACAGGGCCCAGATACGCAGTATTTT
CASSISQGPDTQYF
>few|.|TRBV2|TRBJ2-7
TGTGCCAGCAGTGAATCAGCACCTACCGAGCAGTACTTC
CASSESAPTEQYF
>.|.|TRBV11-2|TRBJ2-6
TGTGCCAGCAGCCGATTAGTCGGGGCCAACGTCCTGACTTTC
CASSRLVGANVLTF
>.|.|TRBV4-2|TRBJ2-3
TGTGCCAGCAGTCAGGGGGGTAGGACAGATACGCAGTATTTT
CASSQGGRTDTQYF
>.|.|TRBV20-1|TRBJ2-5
TGCAGTGCTAGAGAAAGGCGAAGCCAAGAGACCCAGTACTTC
CSARERRSQETQYF
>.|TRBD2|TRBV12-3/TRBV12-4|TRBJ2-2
TGTGCCAGCATCAGCGGGGGGTCAACCGGGGAGCTGTTTTTT
CASISGGSTGELFF
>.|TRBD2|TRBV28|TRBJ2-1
TGTGCCAGCAGAACTAGCGGGGGGCGGGGTCGGAATGAGCAGTTCTTC
CASRTSGGRGRNEQFF
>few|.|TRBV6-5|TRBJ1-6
TGTGCCAGCAGTTCTCGGGGGAGGGATTCACCCCTCCACTTT
CASSSRGRDSPLHF
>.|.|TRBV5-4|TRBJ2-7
TGTGCCAGCAGCTTGGAGGCTAATATTCCCTACGAGCAGTACTTC
CASSLEANIPYEQYF
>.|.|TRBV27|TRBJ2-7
TGTGCCAGCAGTTTATCGGGGGGGCCTCGGGAGCAGTACTTC
CASSLSGGPREQYF
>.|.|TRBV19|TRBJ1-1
TGTGCCAGTAGTAAACAGGGTTCAGAAGCTTTCTTT
CASSKQGSEAFF
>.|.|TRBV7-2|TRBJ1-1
TGTGCCAGCAGGAGACCGACGAACACTGAAGCTTTCTTT
CASRRPTNTEAFF
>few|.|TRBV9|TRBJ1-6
TGTGCCAGCAGCCCAGGGGTGGTCGAACCCCTCCACTTT
CASSPGVVEPLHF
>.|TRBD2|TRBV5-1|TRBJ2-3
TGCGCCAGCAGCACGGGACTAGCGGGGGTCGCAGATACGCAGTATTTT
CASSTGLAGVADTQYF
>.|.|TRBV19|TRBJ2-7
TGTGCCAGTAGTTTTGATCAGGGTAGCTACGAGCAGTACTTC
CASSFDQGSYEQYF
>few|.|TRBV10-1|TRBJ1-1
TGCGCCAGCAGCGAGGACGGGAACACTGAAGCTTTCTTT
CASSEDGNTEAFF
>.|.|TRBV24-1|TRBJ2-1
TGTGCCACCAGTAATCACCTAGCCACCATCAATGAGCAGTTCTTC
CATSNHLATINEQFF
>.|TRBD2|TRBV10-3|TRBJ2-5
TGTGCCATCAGATCTACTAGCGGGGGCCAAGAGACCCAGTACTTC
CAIRSTSGGQETQYF
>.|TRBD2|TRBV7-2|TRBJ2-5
TGTGCCAGCAGCCCCGGACTAGCGGGGGCAGGGGGCCAGTACTTC
CASSPGLAGAGGQYF
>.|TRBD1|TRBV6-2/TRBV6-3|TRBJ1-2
TGTGCCAGCAGGACAGGGGCGAACTATGGCTACACCTTC
CASRTGANYGYTF
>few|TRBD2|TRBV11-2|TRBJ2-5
TGTGCCAGCAGCTTTCGAGGACTAGCGGGTTTTGAGACCCAGTACTTC
CASSFRGLAGFETQYF